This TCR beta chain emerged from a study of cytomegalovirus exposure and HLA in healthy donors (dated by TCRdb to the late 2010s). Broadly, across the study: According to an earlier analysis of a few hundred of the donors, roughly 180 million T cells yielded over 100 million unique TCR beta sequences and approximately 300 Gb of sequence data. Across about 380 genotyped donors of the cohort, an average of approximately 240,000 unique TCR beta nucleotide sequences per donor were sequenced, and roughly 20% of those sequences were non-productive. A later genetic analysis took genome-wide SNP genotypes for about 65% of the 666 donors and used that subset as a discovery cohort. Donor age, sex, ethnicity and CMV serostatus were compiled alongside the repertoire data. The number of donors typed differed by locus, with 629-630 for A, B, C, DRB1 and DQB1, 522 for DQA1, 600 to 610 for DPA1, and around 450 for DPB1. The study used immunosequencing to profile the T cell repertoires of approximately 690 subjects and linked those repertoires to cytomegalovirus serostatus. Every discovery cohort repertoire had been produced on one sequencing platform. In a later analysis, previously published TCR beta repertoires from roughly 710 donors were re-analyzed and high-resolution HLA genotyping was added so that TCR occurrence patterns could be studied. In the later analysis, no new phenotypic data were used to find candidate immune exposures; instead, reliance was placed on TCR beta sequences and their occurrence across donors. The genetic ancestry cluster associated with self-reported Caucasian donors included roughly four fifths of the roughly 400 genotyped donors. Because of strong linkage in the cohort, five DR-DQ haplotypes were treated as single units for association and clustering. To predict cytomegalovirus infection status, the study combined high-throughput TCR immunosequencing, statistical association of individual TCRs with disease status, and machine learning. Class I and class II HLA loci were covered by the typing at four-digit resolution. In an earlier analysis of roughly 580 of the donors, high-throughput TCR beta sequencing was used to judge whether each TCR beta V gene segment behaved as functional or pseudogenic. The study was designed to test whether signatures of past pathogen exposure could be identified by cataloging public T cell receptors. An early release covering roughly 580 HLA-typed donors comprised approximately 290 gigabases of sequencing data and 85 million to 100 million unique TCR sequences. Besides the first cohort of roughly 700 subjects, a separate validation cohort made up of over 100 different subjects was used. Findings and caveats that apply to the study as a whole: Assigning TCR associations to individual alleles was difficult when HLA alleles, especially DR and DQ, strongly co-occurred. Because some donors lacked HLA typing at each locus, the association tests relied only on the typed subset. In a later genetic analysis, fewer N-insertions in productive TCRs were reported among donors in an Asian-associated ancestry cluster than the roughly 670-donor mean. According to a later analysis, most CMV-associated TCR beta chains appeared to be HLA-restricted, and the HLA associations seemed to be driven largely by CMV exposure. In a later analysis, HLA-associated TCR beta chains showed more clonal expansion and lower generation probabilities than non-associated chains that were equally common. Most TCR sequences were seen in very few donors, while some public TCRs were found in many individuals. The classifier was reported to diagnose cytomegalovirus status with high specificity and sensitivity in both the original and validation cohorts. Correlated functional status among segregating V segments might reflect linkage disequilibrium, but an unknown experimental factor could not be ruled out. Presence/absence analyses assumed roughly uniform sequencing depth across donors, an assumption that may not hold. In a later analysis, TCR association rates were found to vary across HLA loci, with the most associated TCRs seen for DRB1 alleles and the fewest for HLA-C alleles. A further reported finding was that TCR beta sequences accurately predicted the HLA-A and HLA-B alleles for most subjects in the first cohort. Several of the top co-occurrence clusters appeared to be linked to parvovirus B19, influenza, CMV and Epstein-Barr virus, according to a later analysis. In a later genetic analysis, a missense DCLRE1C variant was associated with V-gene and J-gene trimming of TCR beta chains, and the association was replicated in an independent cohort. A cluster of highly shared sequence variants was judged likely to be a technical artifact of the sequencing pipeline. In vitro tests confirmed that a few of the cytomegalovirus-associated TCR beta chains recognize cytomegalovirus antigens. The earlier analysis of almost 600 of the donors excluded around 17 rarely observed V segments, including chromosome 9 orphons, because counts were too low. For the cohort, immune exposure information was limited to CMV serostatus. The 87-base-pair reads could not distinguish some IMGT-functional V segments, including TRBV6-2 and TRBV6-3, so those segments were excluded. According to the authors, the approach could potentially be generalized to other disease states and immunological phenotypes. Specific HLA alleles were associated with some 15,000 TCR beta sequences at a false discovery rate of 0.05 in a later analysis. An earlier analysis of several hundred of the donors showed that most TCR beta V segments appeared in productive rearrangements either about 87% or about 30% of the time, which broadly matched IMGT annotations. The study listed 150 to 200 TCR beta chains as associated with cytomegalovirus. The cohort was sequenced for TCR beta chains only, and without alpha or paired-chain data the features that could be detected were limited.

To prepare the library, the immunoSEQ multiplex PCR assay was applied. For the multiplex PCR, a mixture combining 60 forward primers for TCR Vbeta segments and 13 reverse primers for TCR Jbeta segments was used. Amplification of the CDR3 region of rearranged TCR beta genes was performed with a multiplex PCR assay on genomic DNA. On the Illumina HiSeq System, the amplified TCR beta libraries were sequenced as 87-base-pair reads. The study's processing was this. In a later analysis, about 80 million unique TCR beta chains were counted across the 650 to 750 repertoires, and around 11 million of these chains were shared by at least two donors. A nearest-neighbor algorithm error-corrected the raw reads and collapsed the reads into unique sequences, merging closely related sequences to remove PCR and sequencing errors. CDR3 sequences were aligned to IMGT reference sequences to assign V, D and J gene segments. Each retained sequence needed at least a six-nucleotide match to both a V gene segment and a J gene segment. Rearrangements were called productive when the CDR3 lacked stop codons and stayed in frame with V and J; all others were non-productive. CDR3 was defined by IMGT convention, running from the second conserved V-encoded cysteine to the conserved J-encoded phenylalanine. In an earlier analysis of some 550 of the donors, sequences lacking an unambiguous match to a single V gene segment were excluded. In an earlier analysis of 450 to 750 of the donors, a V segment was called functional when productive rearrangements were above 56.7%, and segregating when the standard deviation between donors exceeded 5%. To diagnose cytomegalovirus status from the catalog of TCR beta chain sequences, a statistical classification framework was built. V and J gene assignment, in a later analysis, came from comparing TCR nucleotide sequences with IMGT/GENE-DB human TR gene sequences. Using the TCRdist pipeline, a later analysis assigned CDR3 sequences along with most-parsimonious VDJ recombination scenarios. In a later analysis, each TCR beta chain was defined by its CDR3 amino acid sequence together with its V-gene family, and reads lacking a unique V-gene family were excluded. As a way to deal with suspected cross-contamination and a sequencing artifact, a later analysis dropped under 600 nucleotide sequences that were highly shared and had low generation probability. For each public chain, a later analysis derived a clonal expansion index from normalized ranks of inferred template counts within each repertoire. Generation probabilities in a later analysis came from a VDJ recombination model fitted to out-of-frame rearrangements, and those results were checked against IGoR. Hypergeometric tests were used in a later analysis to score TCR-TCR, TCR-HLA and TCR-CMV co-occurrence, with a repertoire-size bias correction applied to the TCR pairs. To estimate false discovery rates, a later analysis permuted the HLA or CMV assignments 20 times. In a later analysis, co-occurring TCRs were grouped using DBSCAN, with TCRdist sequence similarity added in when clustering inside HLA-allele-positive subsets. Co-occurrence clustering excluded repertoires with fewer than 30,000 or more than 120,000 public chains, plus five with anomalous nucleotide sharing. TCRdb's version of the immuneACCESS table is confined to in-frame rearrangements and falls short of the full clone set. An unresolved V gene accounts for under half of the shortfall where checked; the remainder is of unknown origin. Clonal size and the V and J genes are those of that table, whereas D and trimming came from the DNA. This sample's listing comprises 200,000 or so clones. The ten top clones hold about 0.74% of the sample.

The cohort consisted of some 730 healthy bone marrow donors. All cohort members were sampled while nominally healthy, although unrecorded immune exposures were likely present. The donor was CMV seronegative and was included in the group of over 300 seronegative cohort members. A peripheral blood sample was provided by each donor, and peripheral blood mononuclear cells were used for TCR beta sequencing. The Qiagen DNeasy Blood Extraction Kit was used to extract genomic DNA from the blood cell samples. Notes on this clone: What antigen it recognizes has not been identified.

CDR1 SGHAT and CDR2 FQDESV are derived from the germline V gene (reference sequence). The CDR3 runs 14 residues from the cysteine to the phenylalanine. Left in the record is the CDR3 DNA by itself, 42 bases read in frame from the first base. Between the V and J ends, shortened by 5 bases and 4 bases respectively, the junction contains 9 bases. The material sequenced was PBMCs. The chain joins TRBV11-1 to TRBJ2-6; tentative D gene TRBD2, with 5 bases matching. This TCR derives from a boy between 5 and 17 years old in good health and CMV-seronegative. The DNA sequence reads TGTGCCAGCAGCCCAAGGGAGGGGGCCAACGTCCTGACTTTC. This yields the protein CASSPREGANVLTF.